This T cell receptor (beta chain) is from a study of T-cell reconstitution after alpha-beta-depleted transplantation in children (dated by TCRdb to 2015 to 2016). Turning to the overall study: Using TCR repertoire profiling, the study followed T-cell immune reconstitution in a quantitative way in children after TCRalphabeta/CD19-depleted allogeneic hematopoietic cell transplantation. Beyond this particular receptor, the publication reports: The frequencies of hyperexpanded clones fell over the following months, and after one year, T-cell counts and TCRbeta diversity were mostly attributed to newly produced T cells. In some patients, high TCRbeta diversity at day 60 was attributed to recipient T cells and intrathymic progenitors that had survived conditioning. Apparently early alphabetaT-cell count recovery about two months after transplant reportedly relied on only several hundred rapidly expanded clones derived from non-depleted graft cells.

The library was built by means of PCR. Sequencing took place on an Illumina HiSeq 2500. Molecular barcoding was employed in the preparation of TCR libraries, with unique molecular identifiers being used to normalize TCRbeta repertoire quantification. TCRdb trimmed public reads at Q25 via fastp, called clones via MiXCR and kept in-frame beta chains. Duplicate CDR3 protein sequences are folded into a single record with the most common DNA and genes. This sample holds around 300,000 distinct CDR3 sequences; 11% were observed only once. The ten largest make up roughly a quarter of the sample. Regarding this clonotype: Its antigen is still unknown. It has no much larger one-base neighbor in the sample; base qualities were not kept.

The treatment or condition label on this specimen signifies: allogeneic hematopoietic cell transplantation with graft depleted of TCRalphabeta T cells and CD19 B cells. Transplant recipients were children who received TCRalphabeta/CD19-depleted allogeneic hematopoietic cell grafts. The trim is 5 bases for V and 4 bases for J, with a gap of 16 bases between the germline ends. Taken from cysteine to phenylalanine, the CDR3 has 15 residues. The entry retains the CDR3 DNA only, 45 bases that are in frame from base 1. CDR1 and CDR2 are read off the germline V gene as SGHTA and FQGNSA. The TCR comes from a male patient between 2 and 9 years old who had a stem cell transplant for chronic granulomatous disease, so the T cells may come from the graft donor. Recombination connected TRBV7-2 to TRBJ2-3; the D segment may tentatively be TRBD1 or TRBD2, each giving 6 matched bases. This material consisted of peripheral blood, taken 180 days after TCRalphabeta/CD19-depleted stem cell transplant. CDR3 reads: CASSKRLGGADTQYF. Here is the DNA: TGTGCCAGCAGCAAAAGGCTGGGGGGCGCAGATACGCAGTATTTT. With all but the CDR3 taken from the reference TRBV7-2 and TRBJ2-3 genes, the full variable domain is: GAGVSQSPSNKVTEKGKDVELRCDPISGHTALYWYRQSLGQGLEFLIYFQGNSAPDKSGLPSDRFSAERTGGSVSTLTIQRTQQEDSAVYLCASSKRLGGADTQYFGPGTRLTVL.